This T cell receptor beta chain was observed in a study of blood T cell repertoires in COVID-19. The overall study: Both acute and convalescent COVID-19 samples were obtained from the United States, Italy and Spain. The cDNA or gDNA used as material had been derived from T cells, B-cell-depleted T cells, or PBMCs.

Comment on this clone: One end of the junction does not line up with germline, which may come from a read error.

The CDR3 has 12 amino acids. Germline loops: CDR1 SGHNT, CDR2 YYREEE (reference sequence). In the study's own analysis: Estimation of nucleated cell counts was performed using reference gene primer amplification. Clones were read by immunoSEQ multiplex PCR, and TCRdb kept only the in-frame ones, dropping some. Clone size and V and J calls were adopted from that table, with D and trimming inferred from the DNA. The sample contains about 130,000 clones, less than 85% of which appear only once. Sequenced material: peripheral blood. The V and J genes are TRBV5-4 and TRBJ1-2; D unclear. This TCR derives from a woman aged 55-69 years with acute or convalescent COVID-19. This CDR3 is CASSLMGYGYTF. CDR3 nucleotides: TGTGCCAGCAGCTTGATGGGCTATGGTTACACCTTC. Full variable domain (rest looked up from reference TRBV5-4 and TRBJ1-2): ETGVTQSPTHLIKTRGQQVTLRCSSQSGHNTVSWYQQALGQGPQFIFQYYREEENGRGNFPPRFSGLQFPNYSSELNVNALELDDSALYLCASSLMGYGYTFGSGTRLTVV.